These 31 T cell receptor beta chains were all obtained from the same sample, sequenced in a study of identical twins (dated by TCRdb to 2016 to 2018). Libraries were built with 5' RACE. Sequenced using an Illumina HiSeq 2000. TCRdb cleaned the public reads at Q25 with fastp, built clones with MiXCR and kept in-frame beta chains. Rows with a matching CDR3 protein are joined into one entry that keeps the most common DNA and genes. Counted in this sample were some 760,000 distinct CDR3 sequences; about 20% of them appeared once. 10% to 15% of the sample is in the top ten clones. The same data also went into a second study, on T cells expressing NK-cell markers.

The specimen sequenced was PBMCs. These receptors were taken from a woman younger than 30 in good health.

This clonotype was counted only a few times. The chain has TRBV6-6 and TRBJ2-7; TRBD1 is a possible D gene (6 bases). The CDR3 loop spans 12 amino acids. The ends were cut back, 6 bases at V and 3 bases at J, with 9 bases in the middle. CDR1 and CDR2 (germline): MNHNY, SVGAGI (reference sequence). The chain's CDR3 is CASRGAFYEQYF. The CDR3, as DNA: TGTGCCAGCAGGGGGGCCTTCTACGAGCAGTACTTC.

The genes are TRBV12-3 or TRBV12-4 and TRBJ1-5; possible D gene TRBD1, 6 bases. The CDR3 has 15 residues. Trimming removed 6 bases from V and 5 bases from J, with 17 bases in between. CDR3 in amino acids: CASSPGRRGDQPQHF. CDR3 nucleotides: TGTGCCAGCAGCCCCGGACGCAGGGGAGATCAGCCCCAGCATTTT.

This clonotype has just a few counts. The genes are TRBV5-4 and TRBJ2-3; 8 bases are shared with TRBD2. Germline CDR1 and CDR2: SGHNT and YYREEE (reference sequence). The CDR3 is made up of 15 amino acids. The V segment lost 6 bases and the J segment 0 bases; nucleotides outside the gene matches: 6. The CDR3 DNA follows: TGTGCCAGCACCCGGGGGGGCCCTAGCACAGATACGCAGTATTTT. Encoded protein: CASTRGGPSTDTQYF.

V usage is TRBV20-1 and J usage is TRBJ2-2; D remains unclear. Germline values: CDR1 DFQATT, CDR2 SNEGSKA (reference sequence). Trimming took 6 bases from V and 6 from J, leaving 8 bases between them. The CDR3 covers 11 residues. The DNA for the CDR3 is TGCAGTGCCAACGTTGCCGGGGAGCTGTTTTTT. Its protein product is CSANVAGELFF.

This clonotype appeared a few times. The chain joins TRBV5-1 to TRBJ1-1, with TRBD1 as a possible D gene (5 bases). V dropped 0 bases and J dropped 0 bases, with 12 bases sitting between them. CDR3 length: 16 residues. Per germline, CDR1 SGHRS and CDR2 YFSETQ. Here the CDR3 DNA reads TGCGCCAGCAGCTTGGCCGGGGGGGAGATGAACACTGAAGCTTTCTTT. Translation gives CASSLAGGEMNTEAFF.

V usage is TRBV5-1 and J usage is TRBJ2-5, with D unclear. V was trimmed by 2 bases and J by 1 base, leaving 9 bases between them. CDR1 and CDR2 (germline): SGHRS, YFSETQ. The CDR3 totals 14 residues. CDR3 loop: CASSFPGIQETQYF. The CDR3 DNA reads TGCGCCAGCAGCTTCCCGGGTATCCAAGAGACCCAGTACTTC.

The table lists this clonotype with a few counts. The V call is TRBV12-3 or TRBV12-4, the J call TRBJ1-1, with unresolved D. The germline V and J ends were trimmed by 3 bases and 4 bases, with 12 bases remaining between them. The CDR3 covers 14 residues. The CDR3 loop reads CASSFYSGSTEAFF. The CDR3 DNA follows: TGTGCCAGCAGTTTTTATTCTGGTTCCACTGAAGCTTTCTTT.

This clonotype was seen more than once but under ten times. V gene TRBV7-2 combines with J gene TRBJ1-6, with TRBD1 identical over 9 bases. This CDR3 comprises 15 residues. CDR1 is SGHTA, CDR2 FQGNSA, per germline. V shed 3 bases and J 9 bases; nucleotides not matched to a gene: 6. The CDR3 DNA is TGTGCCAGCAGCTTCTTCGGGACAGGGACTTCACCCCTCCACTTT. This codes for CASSFFGTGTSPLHF.

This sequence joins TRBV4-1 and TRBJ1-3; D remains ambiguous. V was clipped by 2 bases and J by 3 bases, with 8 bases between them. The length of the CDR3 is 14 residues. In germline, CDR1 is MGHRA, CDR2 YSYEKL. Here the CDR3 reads CASSQPKSGNTIYF. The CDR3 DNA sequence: TGCGCCAGCAGCCAACCAAAAAGTGGAAACACCATATATTTT.

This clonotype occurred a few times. The CDR3 region is CASSPRTARDTQYF. CDR3 coding DNA: TGCGCCAGCAGCCCTCGGACAGCGAGAGATACGCAGTATTTT. The rearrangement links TRBV5-1 to TRBJ2-3; D possibly corresponds to TRBD1 (6 bases). The CDR3 contains 14 residues. V was pared by 4 bases and J by 5 bases, with 14 bases between. CDR1 and CDR2 (germline): SGHRS, YFSETQ.

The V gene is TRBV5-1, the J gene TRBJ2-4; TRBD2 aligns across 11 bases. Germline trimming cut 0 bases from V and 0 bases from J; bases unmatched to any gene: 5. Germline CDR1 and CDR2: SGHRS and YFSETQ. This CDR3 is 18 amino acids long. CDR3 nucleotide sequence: TGCGCCAGCAGCTTGGAAGTTAGCGGGGGGGTAGCCAAAAACATTCAGTACTTC. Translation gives CASSLEVSGGVAKNIQYF.

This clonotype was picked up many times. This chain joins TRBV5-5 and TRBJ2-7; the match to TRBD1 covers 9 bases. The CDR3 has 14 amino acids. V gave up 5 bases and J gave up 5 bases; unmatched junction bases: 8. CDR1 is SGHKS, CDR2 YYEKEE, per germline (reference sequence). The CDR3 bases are TGTGCCAGCAGTTATACAGGGGGCCTGAACGAGCAGTACTTC. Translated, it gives CASSYTGGLNEQYF. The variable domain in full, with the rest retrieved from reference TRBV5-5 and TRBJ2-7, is DAGVTQSPTHLIKTRGQQVTLRCSPISGHKSVSWYQQVLGQGPQFIFQYYEKEERGRGNFPDRFSARQFPNYSSELNVNALLLGDSALYLCASSYTGGLNEQYFGPGTRLTVT.

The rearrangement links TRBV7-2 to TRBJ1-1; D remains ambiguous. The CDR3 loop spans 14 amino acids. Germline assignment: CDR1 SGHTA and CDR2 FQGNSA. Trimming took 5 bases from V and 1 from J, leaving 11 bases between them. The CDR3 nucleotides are TGTGCCAGCAGCAAGTGGACCGAGAACACTGAAGCTTTCTTT. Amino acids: CASSKWTENTEAFF.

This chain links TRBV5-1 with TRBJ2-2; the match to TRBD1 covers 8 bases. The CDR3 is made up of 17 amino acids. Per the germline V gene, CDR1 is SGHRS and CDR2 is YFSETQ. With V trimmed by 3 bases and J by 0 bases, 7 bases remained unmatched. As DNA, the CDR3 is TGCGCCAGCAGCTGGGGACAGGCCACCGCGAACACCGGGGAGCTGTTTTTT. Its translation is CASSWGQATANTGELFF.

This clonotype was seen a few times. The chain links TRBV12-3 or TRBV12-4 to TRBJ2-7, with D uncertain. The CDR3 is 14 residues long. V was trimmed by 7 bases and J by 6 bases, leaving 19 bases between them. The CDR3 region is CASILDLGSREQYF. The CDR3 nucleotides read TGTGCCAGCATTCTAGATTTAGGATCCCGCGAGCAGTACTTC.

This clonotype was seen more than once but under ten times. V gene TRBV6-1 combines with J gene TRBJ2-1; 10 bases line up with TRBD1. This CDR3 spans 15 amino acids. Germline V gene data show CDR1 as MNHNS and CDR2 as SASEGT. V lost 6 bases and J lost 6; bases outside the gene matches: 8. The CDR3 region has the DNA TGTGCCAGCAGGTCCGGGACAGGGGTCCCCAATGAGCAGTTCTTC. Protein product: CASRSGTGVPNEQFF.

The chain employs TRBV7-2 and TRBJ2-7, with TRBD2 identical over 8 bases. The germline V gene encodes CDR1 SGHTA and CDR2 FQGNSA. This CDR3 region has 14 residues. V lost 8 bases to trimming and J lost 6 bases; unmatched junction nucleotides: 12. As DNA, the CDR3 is TGTGCCAGCCGGTCGGGACTAGGAGTAGGCGAGCAGTACTTC. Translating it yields CASRSGLGVGEQYF.

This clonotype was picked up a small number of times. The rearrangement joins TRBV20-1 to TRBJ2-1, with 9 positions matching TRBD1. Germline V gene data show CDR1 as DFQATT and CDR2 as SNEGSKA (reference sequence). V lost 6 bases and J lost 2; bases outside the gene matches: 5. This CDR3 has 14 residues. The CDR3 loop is CSATGTGPYNEQFF. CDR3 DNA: TGCAGTGCGACCGGGACAGGGCCCTACAATGAGCAGTTCTTC.

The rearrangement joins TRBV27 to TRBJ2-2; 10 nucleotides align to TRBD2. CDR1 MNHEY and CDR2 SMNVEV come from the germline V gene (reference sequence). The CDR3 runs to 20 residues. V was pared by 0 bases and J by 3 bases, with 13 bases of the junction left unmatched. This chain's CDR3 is CASSLSSGDRLAGDTGELFF. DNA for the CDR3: TGTGCCAGCAGTTTATCCTCAGGAGACCGGCTAGCGGGAGACACCGGGGAGCTGTTTTTT.

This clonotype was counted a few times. CDR3 DNA sequence: TGTGCCATCAGAGTTGGACAGGGGGCCTACGAGCAGTACTTC. Translated: CAIRVGQGAYEQYF. The chain joins TRBV10-3 to TRBJ2-7; 10 nucleotides align to TRBD1. The trim removed 6 bases at V and 2 bases at J, leaving 4 bases unmatched. CDR3 length: 14 residues. CDR1 ENHRY and CDR2 SYGVKD come from the germline V gene.

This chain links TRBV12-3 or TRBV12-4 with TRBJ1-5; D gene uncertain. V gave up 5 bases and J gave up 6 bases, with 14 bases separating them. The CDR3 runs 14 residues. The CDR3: CASSHFSARQPQHF. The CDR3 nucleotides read TGTGCCAGCAGTCACTTTTCGGCCCGTCAGCCCCAGCATTTT.

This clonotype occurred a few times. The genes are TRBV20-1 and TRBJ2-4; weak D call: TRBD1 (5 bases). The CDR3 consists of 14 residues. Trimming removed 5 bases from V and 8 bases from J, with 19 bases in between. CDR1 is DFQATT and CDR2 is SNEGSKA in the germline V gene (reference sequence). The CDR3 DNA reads TGCAGTGCTCAAGGCCGGATGGAAGGGGACATTCAGTACTTC. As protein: CSAQGRMEGDIQYF.

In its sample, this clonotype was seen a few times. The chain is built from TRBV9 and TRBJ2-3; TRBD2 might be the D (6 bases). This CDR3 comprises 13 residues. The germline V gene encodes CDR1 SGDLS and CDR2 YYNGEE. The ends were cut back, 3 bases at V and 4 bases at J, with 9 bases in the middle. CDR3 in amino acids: CASSGLGADTQYF. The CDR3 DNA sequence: TGTGCCAGCAGCGGACTAGGCGCAGATACGCAGTATTTT. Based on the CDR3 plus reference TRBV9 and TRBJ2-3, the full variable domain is DSGVTQTPKHLITATGQRVTLRCSPRSGDLSVYWYQQSLDQGLQFLIQYYNGEERAKGNILERFSAQQFPDLHSELNLSSLELGDSALYFCASSGLGADTQYFGPGTRLTVL.

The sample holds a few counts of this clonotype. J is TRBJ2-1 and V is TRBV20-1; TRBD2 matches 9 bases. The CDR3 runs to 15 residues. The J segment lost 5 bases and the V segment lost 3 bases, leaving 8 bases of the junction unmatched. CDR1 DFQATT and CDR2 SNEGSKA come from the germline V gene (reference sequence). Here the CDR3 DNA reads TGCAGTGCTAGTAACCCAGCGGGGGGTGACAATGAGCAGTTCTTC. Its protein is CSASNPAGGDNEQFF.

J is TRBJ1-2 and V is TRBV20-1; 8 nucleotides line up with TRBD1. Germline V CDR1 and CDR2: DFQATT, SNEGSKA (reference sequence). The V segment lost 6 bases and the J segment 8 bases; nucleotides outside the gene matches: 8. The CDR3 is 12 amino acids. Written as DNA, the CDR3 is TGCAGTGCGGGCAGGGGGCGAGGGGGCTACACCTTC. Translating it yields CSAGRGRGGYTF.

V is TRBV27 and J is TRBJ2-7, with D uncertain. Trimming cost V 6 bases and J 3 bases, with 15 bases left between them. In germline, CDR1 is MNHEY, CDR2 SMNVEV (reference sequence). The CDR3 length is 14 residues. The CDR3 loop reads CASSSYLLSYEQYF. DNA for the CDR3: TGTGCCAGCAGCTCCTACCTACTTAGCTACGAGCAGTACTTC.

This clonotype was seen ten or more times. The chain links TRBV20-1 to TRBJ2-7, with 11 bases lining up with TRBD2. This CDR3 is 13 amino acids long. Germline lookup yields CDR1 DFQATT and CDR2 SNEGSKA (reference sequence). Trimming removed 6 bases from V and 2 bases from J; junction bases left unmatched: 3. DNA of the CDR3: TGCAGTGCCCCGGGACTAGCGGCCTACGAGCAGTACTTC. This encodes CSAPGLAAYEQYF.

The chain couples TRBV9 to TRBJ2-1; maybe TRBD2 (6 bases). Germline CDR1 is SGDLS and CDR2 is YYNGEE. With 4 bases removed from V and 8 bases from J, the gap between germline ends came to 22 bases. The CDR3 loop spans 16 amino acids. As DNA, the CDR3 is TGTGCCAGCAGCAAAGAGGCCGGGAGTCGGTTTTATGAGCAGTTCTTC. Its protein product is CASSKEAGSRFYEQFF. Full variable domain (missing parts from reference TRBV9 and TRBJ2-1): DSGVTQTPKHLITATGQRVTLRCSPRSGDLSVYWYQQSLDQGLQFLIQYYNGEERAKGNILERFSAQQFPDLHSELNLSSLELGDSALYFCASSKEAGSRFYEQFFGPGTRLTVL.

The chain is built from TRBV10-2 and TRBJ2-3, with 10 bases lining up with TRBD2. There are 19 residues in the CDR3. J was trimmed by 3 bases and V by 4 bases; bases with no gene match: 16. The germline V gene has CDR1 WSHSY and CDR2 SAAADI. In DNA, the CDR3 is TGCGCCAGCAGTGGCCGTAACGAAGCGGGGGGGCCTTTTACAGATACGCAGTATTTT. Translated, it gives CASSGRNEAGGPFTDTQYF.

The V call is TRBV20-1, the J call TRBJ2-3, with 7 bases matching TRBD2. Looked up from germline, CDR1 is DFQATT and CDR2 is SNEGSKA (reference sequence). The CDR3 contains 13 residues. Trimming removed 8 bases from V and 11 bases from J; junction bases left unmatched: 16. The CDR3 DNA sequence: TGCAGTACCTTACGATTAGCGGGCCACAAGCAGTATTTT. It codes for CSTLRLAGHKQYF.

The CDR3 sequence: CASSKGGISYEQYF. CDR3 nucleotide sequence: TGCGCCAGCAGTAAAGGGGGGATCTCCTACGAGCAGTACTTC. The chain recombines TRBV5-1 with TRBJ2-7; D assignment may be TRBD1 or TRBD2 (6 bases each). Germline assignment: CDR1 SGHRS and CDR2 YFSETQ. This CDR3 region has 14 residues. V was pared by 5 bases and J by 0 bases, with 12 bases between.